The 30 T cell receptor beta chains reported below all come from one sample, sequenced in a study of blood T cell repertoires in COVID-19. Generated by immunoSEQ multiplex PCR, the TCRdb table keeps only in-frame clones and is missing some. This table has tens of thousands of clones, approximately 79% appearing once. The sequenced sample was peripheral blood. The origin of the receptors is a woman aged 50 to 60 with acute or convalescent COVID-19.

The V call is TRBV7-2, the J call TRBJ2-1; 8 nucleotides agree with TRBD2. CDR1 SGHTA and CDR2 FQGNSA come from the germline V gene. Trimming cost V 3 bases and J 8 bases; bases outside gene matches: 3. The CDR3 covers 13 residues. The CDR3 sequence is CASSFSAGDEQFF. Here the CDR3 DNA reads TGTGCCAGCAGCTTTTCAGCGGGAGATGAGCAGTTCTTC.

This chain joins TRBV4-3 and TRBJ1-1; D ambiguous. The CDR3 has 14 amino acids. Germline CDR1 and CDR2: LGHNA and YSLEER. V lost 1 base to trimming and J lost 0 bases, with 6 bases between them. The CDR3 protein is CASSQAHLNTEAFF. The CDR3 DNA reads as TGCGCCAGCAGCCAAGCCCACTTGAACACTGAAGCTTTCTTT.

The chain carries TRBV7-2 and TRBJ2-1; D ambiguous. The CDR3 covers 14 residues. The ends were cut back, 1 base at V and 6 bases at J, with 10 bases in the middle. Germline CDR1 is SGHTA and CDR2 is FQGNSA. DNA for the CDR3: TGTGCCAGCAGCTTAGTTGCTTTTAGCAATGAGCAGTTCTTC. Translated, it gives CASSLVAFSNEQFF.

V gene TRBV5-4 combines with J gene TRBJ1-1; 7 nucleotides agree with TRBD1. Germline lookup yields CDR1 SGHNT and CDR2 YYREEE (reference sequence). Trimming cost V 5 bases and J 3 bases; bases outside gene matches: 10. This CDR3 spans 15 amino acids. The CDR3 spells CASRANTGDYTEAFF. The CDR3 coding sequence is TGTGCCAGCAGAGCTAATACAGGGGATTACACTGAAGCTTTCTTT.

This clone occurred once. The genes are TRBV2 and TRBJ1-2; possibly TRBD1 for D (6 bases). This CDR3 spans 13 amino acids. The V and J ends lost 6 bases and 6 bases respectively, with 14 bases between them. Germline values: CDR1 SNHLY, CDR2 FYNNEI. The CDR3 loop reads CASREQGGDGYTF. CDR3 DNA sequence: TGTGCCAGCAGAGAACAGGGTGGAGATGGCTACACCTTC.

V gene TRBV10-3 combines with J gene TRBJ2-3; 7 bases are a match to TRBD2. Looked up from germline, CDR1 is ENHRY and CDR2 is SYGVKD. This CDR3 has 12 amino acids. Unmatched junction bases numbered 4, after V lost 8 bases and J lost 5 bases. The DNA of the CDR3 is TGTGCCATCGGGTCTAGCGGAGATACGCAGTATTTT. Amino acid sequence: CAIGSSGDTQYF.

The chain has TRBV13 and TRBJ1-2; D remains unclear. The germline V and J ends were trimmed by 1 base and 4 bases, with 7 bases remaining between them. Germline V gene lookup returns CDR1 PRHDT and CDR2 FYEKMQ (reference sequence). The CDR3 has 13 residues. The CDR3, as DNA: TGTGCCAGCAGCTTAGAGCAGGCCTATGGCTACACCTTC. As protein: CASSLEQAYGYTF.

The gene calls are TRBV5-1 and TRBJ1-4; possibly TRBD1 for D (5 bases). The V end lost 0 bases, the J end lost 7 bases, and 10 bases lay between the germline ends. Germline-derived CDR1 and CDR2 are SGHRS and YFSETQ. There are 14 residues in the CDR3. As DNA, the CDR3 is TGCGCCAGCAGCTTGGGGCCAGGGTCTGAAAAACTGTTTTTT. Translated: CASSLGPGSEKLFF.

The chain is built from TRBV11-1 and TRBJ1-1, with 9 bases matching TRBD1. V was clipped by 6 bases and J by 3 bases; unmatched bases: 5. From germline, CDR1 is SGHAT and CDR2 FQDESV (reference sequence). The CDR3 contains 14 residues. The CDR3 spells CASRQTGGHTEAFF. Here the CDR3 DNA reads TGTGCCAGCAGACAGACAGGGGGGCACACTGAAGCTTTCTTT.

V gene TRBV18 combines with J gene TRBJ2-1; 10 bases map to TRBD1. Germline V gene lookup returns CDR1 KGHSH and CDR2 LQKENI. The ends lost 3 bases at V and 4 bases at J; junction bases unmatched: 9. The CDR3 is 17 residues long. The CDR3 region has the DNA TGTGCCAGCTCACCGTCGACTGGGACAGGGGTATACAATGAGCAGTTCTTC. This gives the protein CASSPSTGTGVYNEQFF.

This clone was seen a single time. The chain carries TRBV3-1 (or the pseudogene TRBV3-2) and TRBJ1-5, with 8 bases lining up with TRBD1. The CDR3 covers 15 residues. The germline gives CDR1 LGHDT, CDR2 YNNKEL (reference sequence). J was trimmed by 6 bases and V by 0 bases; bases with no gene match: 4. The CDR3 sequence is CASSQDSRGLQPQHF. Written as DNA, the CDR3 is TGTGCCAGCAGCCAAGACTCCAGGGGGCTTCAGCCCCAGCATTTT.

The rearrangement uses TRBV6-5 and TRBJ2-1; tentatively, D is TRBD2 (6 bases). The CDR3 extends over 14 amino acids. V was shortened by 6 bases and J by 5 bases, with 14 bases between the two germline ends. Germline values: CDR1 MNHEY, CDR2 SVGAGI. CDR3 residues: CASSRDWTNNEQFF. Written as DNA, the CDR3 is TGTGCCAGCAGCCGGGACTGGACAAACAATGAGCAGTTCTTC.

The chain uses TRBV10-3 and TRBJ1-2; the D gene is possibly TRBD1 (5 bases). This CDR3 region has 13 residues. CDR1 and CDR2 (germline): ENHRY, SYGVKD. The V and J ends lost 7 bases and 4 bases respectively, with 13 bases between them. This CDR3 is CAINPEGVYGYTF. The CDR3 DNA is TGTGCCATCAACCCCGAAGGGGTCTATGGCTACACCTTC.

V usage is TRBV6-5 and J usage is TRBJ1-4, with D uncertain. Trimming removed 4 bases at V and 12 bases at J, with 15 bases between. Looked up from germline, CDR1 is MNHEY and CDR2 is SVGAGI. The CDR3 loop spans 13 amino acids. The CDR3 loop is CASSWMPGGELFF. Written as DNA, the CDR3 is TGTGCCAGCAGTTGGATGCCCGGCGGGGAACTGTTTTTT.

The chain joins TRBV7-9 to TRBJ2-3; 7 positions match TRBD2. Germline V gives CDR1 SEHNR, CDR2 FQNEAQ (reference sequence). CDR3 length: 12 residues. After removal of 8 bases from V and 7 bases from J, the junction contained 6 bases not matched to a gene. CDR3 region: CASGTTGNTQYF. CDR3 DNA sequence: TGTGCCAGCGGGACTACTGGAAATACGCAGTATTTT.

V is TRBV5-6 and J is TRBJ2-2, with TRBD1 matching 7 bases. The CDR3 has 15 amino acids. Germline V CDR1 and CDR2: SGHDT, YYEEEE. V shed 3 bases and J 1 base; nucleotides not matched to a gene: 3. The CDR3 coding sequence is TGTGCCAGCAGCTCCTACAGGGGGAACACCGGGGAGCTGTTTTTT. It is translated as CASSSYRGNTGELFF.

The gene calls are TRBV10-1 and TRBJ1-5, with unresolved D. V was cut by 10 bases and J by 0 bases, with 13 bases left in between. The germline CDR1 and CDR2 sequences are WNHNN and SYGVQD (reference sequence). The CDR3 consists of 14 residues. This CDR3 reads CAKFTRSSNQPQHF. The CDR3 DNA is TGCGCCAAGTTCACAAGGAGTAGCAATCAGCCCCAGCATTTT.

This chain links TRBV11-1 with TRBJ2-5, with TRBD2 as a possible D gene (5 bases). Germline CDR1 is SGHAT and CDR2 is FQDESV (reference sequence). The V and J ends lost 0 bases and 5 bases respectively, with 19 bases between them. The CDR3 runs 17 residues. The CDR3 region is CASSLARGNSGEETQYF. DNA for the CDR3: TGTGCCAGCAGCTTAGCACGTGGTAACAGCGGCGAGGAGACCCAGTACTTC.

V is TRBV5-1 and J is TRBJ1-6; D possibly corresponds to TRBD1 (6 bases). Trimming took off 2 bases at V and 4 bases at J, with 7 bases between the two ends. From germline, CDR1 is SGHRS and CDR2 YFSETQ. The CDR3 loop spans 14 amino acids. The CDR3 coding sequence is TGCGCCAGCAGCTTAGGACAGTATAATTCACCCCTCCACTTT. Translation gives CASSLGQYNSPLHF.

The CDR3 loop is CASSSPQGGRVSYGYTF. The CDR3 nucleotides are TGTGCCAGCAGCAGTCCCCAGGGTGGCAGGGTTAGCTATGGCTACACCTTC. V and J are TRBV7-2 and TRBJ1-2, with a possible D match to TRBD1 (5 bases). Germline values: CDR1 SGHTA, CDR2 FQGNSA. V lost 5 bases and J 4 bases, leaving 23 bases between the germline ends. CDR3 size: 17 residues.

Judged by abundance, this clone is large. The rearrangement links TRBV6-2 or TRBV6-3 to TRBJ1-6; 10 bases match TRBD1. This CDR3 is built from 15 residues. The germline CDR1 and CDR2 sequences are MNHEY and SVGEGT. The junction had 2 bases not matched to a gene; V was cut back by 2 bases and J by 7 bases. The CDR3 sequence: CASSYLGQGNSPLHF. The DNA of the CDR3 is TGTGCCAGCAGTTACCTGGGACAGGGGAATTCACCCCTCCACTTT.

J is TRBJ2-7 and V is TRBV7-2; a possible D gene is TRBD1 (5 bases). Germline V lookup: CDR1 SGHTA, CDR2 FQGNSA. CDR3 length: 16 residues. Trimming removed 1 base from V and 3 bases from J, with 16 bases in between. CDR3 region: CASSLGFRAGDYEQYF. In nucleotides, the CDR3 is TGTGCCAGCAGCTTAGGGTTCAGGGCAGGCGACTACGAGCAGTACTTC.

This clone appeared once. V gene TRBV2 combines with J gene TRBJ1-1; 10 bases match TRBD1. The CDR3 extends over 17 amino acids. CDR1 SNHLY and CDR2 FYNNEI come from the germline V gene. J gave up 5 bases and V 5 bases, and 14 bases lay outside the gene matches. In DNA form, the CDR3 reads TGTGCCAGCAGTTCCCGCCTTCTCGGACAGGGGGGTACTGAAGCTTTCTTT. Protein product: CASSSRLLGQGGTEAFF.

This chain joins TRBV27 and TRBJ1-4; 7 positions match TRBD1. There are 15 residues in the CDR3. Losses at the gene ends were 6 bases for V and 6 bases for J; bases not matched to a gene: 10. Per the germline V gene, CDR1 is MNHEY and CDR2 is SMNVEV (reference sequence). Here the CDR3 reads CASRPMGQSYEKLFF. The CDR3 nucleotides read TGTGCCAGCAGACCGATGGGACAGTCATATGAAAAACTGTTTTTT.

This clone was seen only a few times. The chain couples TRBV9 to TRBJ2-1, with D tentatively TRBD2 (6 bases). V lost 3 bases and J lost 6, with 19 bases in between. The CDR3 extends over 16 amino acids. Per the germline V gene, CDR1 is SGDLS and CDR2 is YYNGEE. In DNA form, the CDR3 reads TGTGCCAGCAGCGCCCCACTAGCTGGGCCAATCAATGAGCAGTTCTTC. Protein: CASSAPLAGPINEQFF.

This chain uses TRBV13 with TRBJ2-2; tentatively, D is TRBD2 (5 bases). CDR3 length: 20 residues. CDR1 and CDR2 (germline): PRHDT, FYEKMQ (reference sequence). V was clipped by 4 bases and J by 2 bases, with 26 bases between them. CDR3 nucleotides: TGTGCCAGCAGCTCCCACGAGTATCTAGCACCAGTGGGAAACACCGGGGAGCTGTTTTTT. Residues: CASSSHEYLAPVGNTGELFF.

The J gene is TRBJ2-2, the V gene TRBV10-1; 8 bases map to TRBD1. Germline loops: CDR1 WNHNN, CDR2 SYGVQD (reference sequence). The CDR3 covers 14 residues. Losses at the gene ends were 3 bases for V and 5 bases for J; bases not matched to a gene: 2. CDR3 protein: CASSDRQGTGELFF. DNA of the CDR3: TGCGCCAGCAGTGATCGACAGGGGACCGGGGAGCTGTTTTTT.

About this clone: The sample carries other DNA sequences with the same CDR3. The chain employs TRBV18 and TRBJ2-2; 9 nucleotides align to TRBD1. This CDR3 is built from 15 residues. Germline V gene lookup returns CDR1 KGHSH and CDR2 LQKENI. After removal of 0 bases from V and 5 bases from J, the junction contained 1 base not matched to a gene. In DNA, the CDR3 is TGTGCCAGCTCACCACCGACAGGGGGGACCGGGGAGCTGTTTTTT. It specifies CASSPPTGGTGELFF.

The chain is built from TRBV5-1 and TRBJ1-1; 8 nucleotides agree with TRBD1. This CDR3 contains 14 residues. The trim removed 4 bases at V and 6 bases at J, leaving 8 bases unmatched. Germline CDR1 SGHRS, CDR2 YFSETQ. The CDR3 region is CASSTGQGEAEAFF. CDR3 in DNA: TGCGCCAGCAGCACCGGACAGGGCGAGGCTGAAGCTTTCTTT.

V usage is TRBV11-2 and J usage is TRBJ1-1; D ambiguous. V was shortened by 1 base and J by 4 bases, with 16 bases between the two germline ends. This CDR3 has 16 amino acids. Germline CDR1 and CDR2: SGHAT and FQNNGV. As DNA, the CDR3 is TGTGCCAGCAGCTTAGGAGGCGGGCTCGTTTCCACTGAAGCTTTCTTT. It is translated as CASSLGGGLVSTEAFF.